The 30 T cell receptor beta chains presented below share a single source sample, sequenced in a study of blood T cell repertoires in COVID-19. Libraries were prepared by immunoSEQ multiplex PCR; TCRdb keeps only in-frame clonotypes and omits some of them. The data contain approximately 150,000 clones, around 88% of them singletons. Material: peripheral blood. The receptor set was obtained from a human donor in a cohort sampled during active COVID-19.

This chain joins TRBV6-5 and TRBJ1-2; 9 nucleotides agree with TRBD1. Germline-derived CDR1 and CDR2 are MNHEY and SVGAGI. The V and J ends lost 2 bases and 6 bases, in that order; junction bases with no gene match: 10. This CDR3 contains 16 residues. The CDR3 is CASSYRTGQGEHGYTF. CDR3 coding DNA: TGTGCCAGCAGTTACCGAACGGGACAGGGCGAGCATGGCTACACCTTC.

The CDR3, as DNA: TGTGCCAGCAGTGAAACGGGACAGGGGGATGGCTACACCTTC. Protein sequence: CASSETGQGDGYTF. The gene calls are TRBV6-1 and TRBJ1-2; the match to TRBD1 covers 11 bases. The J segment lost 6 bases and the V segment lost 2 bases, leaving 2 bases of the junction unmatched. Germline V CDR1 and CDR2: MNHNS, SASEGT. This CDR3 contains 14 residues.

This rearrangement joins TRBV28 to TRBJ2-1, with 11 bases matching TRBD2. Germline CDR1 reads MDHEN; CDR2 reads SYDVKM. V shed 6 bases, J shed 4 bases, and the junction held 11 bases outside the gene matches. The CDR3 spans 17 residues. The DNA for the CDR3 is TGTGCCAGCAGCGGAATTAGCGGGAGGGGGGGATACAATGAGCAGTTCTTC. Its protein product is CASSGISGRGGYNEQFF.

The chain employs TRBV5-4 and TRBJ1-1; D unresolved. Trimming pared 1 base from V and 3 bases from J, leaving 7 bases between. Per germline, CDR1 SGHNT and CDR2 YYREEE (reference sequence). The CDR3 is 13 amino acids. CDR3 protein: CASSLRGYTEAFF. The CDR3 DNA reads TGTGCCAGCAGCTTGCGGGGTTACACTGAAGCTTTCTTT.

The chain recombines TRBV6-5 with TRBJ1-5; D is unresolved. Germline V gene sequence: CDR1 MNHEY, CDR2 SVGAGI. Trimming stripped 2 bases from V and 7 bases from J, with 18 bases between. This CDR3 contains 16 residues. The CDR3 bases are TGTGCCAGCAGTTACGAGCTCCCAAGACGGGGACAGCCCCAGCATTTT. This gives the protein CASSYELPRRGQPQHF.

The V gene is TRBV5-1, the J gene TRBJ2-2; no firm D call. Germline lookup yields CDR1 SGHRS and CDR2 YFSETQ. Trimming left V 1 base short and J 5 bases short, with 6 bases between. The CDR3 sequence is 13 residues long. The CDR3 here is CASSLRRTGELFF. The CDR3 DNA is TGCGCCAGCAGCTTGAGGAGAACCGGGGAGCTGTTTTTT. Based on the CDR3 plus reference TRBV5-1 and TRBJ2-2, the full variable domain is KAGVTQTPRYLIKTRGQQVTLSCSPISGHRSVSWYQQTPGQGLQFLFEYFSETQRNKGNFPGRFSGRQFSNSRSEMNVSTLELGDSALYLCASSLRRTGELFFGEGSRLTVL.

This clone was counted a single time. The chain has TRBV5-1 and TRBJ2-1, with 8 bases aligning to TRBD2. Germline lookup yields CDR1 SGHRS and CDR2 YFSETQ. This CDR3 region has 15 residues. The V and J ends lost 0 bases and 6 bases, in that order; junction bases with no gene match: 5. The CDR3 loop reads CASSLVGRELNEQFF. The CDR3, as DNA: TGCGCCAGCAGCTTGGTCGGGAGGGAGCTCAATGAGCAGTTCTTC.

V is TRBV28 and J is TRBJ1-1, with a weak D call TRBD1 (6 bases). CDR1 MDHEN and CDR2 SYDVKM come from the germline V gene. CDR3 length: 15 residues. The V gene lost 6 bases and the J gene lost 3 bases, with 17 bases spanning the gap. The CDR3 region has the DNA TGTGCCAGCAGACAGGGCCAGGGTGTCCACACTGAAGCTTTCTTT. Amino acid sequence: CASRQGQGVHTEAFF. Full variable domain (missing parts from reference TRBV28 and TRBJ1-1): DVKVTQSSRYLVKRTGEKVFLECVQDMDHENMFWYRQDPGLGLRLIYFSYDVKMKEKGDIPEGYSVSREKKERFSLILESASTNQTSMYLCASRQGQGVHTEAFFGQGTRLTVV.

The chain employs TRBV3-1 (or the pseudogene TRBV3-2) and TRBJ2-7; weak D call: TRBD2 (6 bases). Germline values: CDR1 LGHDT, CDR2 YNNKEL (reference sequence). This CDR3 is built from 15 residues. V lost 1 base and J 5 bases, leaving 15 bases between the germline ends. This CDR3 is CASSQAPFAGNEQYF. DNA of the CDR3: TGTGCCAGCAGCCAAGCCCCCTTTGCGGGGAACGAGCAGTACTTC.

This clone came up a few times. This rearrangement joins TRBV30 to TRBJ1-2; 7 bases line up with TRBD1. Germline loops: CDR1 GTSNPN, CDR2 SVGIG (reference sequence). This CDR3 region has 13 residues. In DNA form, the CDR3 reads TGTTTGGGTGACAGGGAAACGGGCTATGGCTACACCTTC. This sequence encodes CLGDRETGYGYTF. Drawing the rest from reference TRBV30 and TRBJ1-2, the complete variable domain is SQTIHQWPATLVQPVGSPLSLECTVEGTSNPNLYWYRQAAGRGLQLLFYSVGIGQISSEVPQNLSASRPQDRQFILSSKKLLLSDSGFYLCLGDRETGYGYTFGSGTRLTVV.

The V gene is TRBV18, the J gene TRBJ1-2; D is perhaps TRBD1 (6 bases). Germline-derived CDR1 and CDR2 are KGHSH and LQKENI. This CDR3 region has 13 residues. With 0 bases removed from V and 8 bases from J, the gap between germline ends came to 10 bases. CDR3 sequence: CASSPPGAEGYTF. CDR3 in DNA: TGTGCCAGCTCACCACCGGGGGCGGAGGGCTACACCTTC.

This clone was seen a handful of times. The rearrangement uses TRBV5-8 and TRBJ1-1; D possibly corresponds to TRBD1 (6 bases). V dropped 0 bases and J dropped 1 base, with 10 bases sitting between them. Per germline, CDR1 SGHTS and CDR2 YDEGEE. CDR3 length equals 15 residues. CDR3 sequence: CASSLGGHPNTEAFF. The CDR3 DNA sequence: TGTGCCAGCAGCTTGGGGGGACATCCGAACACTGAAGCTTTCTTT.

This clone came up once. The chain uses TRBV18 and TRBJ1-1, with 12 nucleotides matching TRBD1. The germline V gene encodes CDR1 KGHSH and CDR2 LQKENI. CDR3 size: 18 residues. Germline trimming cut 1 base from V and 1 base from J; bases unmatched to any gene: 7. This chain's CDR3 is CASSPRGTGGAGNTEAFF. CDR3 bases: TGTGCCAGCTCACCACGGGGGACAGGGGGCGCCGGGAACACTGAAGCTTTCTTT.

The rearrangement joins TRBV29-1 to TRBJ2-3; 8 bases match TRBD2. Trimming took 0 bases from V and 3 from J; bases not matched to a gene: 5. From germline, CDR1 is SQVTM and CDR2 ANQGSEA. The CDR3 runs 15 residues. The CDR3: CSVEDRPSGTDTQYF. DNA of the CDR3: TGCAGCGTTGAAGATCGACCTAGCGGGACAGATACGCAGTATTTT.

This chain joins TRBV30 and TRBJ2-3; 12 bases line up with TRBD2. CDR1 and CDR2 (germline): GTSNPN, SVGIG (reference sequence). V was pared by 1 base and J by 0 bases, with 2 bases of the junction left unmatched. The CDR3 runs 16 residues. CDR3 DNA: TGTGCCTGGAGTGGACTAGCGGGAGTGAGCACAGATACGCAGTATTTT. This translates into CAWSGLAGVSTDTQYF.

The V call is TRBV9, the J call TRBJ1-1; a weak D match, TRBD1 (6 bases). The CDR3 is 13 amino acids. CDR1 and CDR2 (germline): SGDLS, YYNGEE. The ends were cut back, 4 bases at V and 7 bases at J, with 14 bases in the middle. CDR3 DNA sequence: TGTGCCAGCAGCCCGAGGGGGAGGGGTGAAGCTTTCTTT. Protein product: CASSPRGRGEAFF.

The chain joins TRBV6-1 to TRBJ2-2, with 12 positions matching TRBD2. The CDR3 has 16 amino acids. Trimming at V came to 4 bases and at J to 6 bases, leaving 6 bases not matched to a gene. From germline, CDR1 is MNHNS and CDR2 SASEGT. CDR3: CASSVRTSGEAGELFF. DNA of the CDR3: TGTGCCAGCAGTGTCCGGACTAGCGGGGAAGCCGGGGAGCTGTTTTTT.

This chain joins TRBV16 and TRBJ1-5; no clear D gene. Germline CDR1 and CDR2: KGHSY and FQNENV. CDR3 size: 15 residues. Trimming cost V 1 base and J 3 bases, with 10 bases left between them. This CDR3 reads CASSQFNGPNQPQHF. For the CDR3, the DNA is TGTGCCAGCAGCCAATTCAATGGGCCCAATCAGCCCCAGCATTTT.

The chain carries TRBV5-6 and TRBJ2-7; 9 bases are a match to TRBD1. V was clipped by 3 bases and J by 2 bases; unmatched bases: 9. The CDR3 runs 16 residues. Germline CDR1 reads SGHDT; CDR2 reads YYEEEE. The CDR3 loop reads CASSSDLRDRAYEQYF. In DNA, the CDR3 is TGTGCCAGCAGCTCGGATCTCCGGGACAGGGCCTACGAGCAGTACTTC.

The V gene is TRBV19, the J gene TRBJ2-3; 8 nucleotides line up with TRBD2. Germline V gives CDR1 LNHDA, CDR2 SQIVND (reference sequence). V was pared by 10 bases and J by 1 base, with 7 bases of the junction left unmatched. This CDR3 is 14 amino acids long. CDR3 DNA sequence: TGTGCCACCAACACCGGGGGGGGCACAGATACGCAGTATTTT. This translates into CATNTGGGTDTQYF.

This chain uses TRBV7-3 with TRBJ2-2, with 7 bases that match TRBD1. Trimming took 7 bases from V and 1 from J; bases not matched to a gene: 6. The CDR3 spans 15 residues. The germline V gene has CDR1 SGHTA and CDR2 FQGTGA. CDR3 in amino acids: CASTRQGGNTGELFF. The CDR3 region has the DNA TGTGCCAGCACGCGACAGGGTGGGAACACCGGGGAGCTGTTTTTT.

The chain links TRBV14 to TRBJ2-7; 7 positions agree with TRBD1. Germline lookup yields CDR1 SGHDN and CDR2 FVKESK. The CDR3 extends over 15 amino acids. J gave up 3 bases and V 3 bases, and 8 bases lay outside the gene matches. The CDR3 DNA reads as TGTGCCAGCAGCCAGAGACAGGGCGGGTACTACGAGCAGTACTTC. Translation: CASSQRQGGYYEQYF.

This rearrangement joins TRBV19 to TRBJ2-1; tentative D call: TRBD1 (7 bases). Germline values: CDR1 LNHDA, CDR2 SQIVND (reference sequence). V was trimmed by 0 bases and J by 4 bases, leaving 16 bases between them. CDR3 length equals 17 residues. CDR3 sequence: CASSIDTGAGGYNEQFF. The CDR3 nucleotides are TGTGCCAGTAGTATAGATACCGGCGCAGGGGGGTACAATGAGCAGTTCTTC.

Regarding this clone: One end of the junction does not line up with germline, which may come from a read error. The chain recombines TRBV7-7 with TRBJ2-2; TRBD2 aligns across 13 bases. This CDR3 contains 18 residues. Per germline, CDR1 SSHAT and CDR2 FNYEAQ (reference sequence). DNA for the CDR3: TGTGCTAGCAGCTTCCGGACTAGCGGGAGACAGGACACCGGGGAGCTGTTTTTT. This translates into CASSFRTSGRQDTGELFF.

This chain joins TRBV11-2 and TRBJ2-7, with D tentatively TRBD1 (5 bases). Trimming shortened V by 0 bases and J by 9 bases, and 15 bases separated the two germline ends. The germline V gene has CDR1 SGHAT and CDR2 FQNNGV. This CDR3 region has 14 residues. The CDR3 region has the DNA TGTGCCAGCAGCTTAGACGACAGCCCTGGTGGGCAGTACTTC. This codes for CASSLDDSPGGQYF.

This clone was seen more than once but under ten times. In nucleotides, the CDR3 is TGTGCCAGCGGGGAGGGCCGAAACACCGGGGAGCTGTTTTTT. Protein sequence: CASGEGRNTGELFF. V is TRBV7-3 and J is TRBJ2-2, with 7 bases fitting TRBD2. V lost 8 bases to trimming and J lost 2 bases; unmatched junction nucleotides: 5. This CDR3 is 14 amino acids long. Germline assignment: CDR1 SGHTA and CDR2 FQGTGA.

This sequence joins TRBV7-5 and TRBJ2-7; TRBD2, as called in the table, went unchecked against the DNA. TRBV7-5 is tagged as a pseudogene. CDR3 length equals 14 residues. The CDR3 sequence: CARSPMGVAVEQYF. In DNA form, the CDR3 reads TGTGCCAGAAGCCCCATGGGGGTAGCGGTTGAGCAGTACTTC.

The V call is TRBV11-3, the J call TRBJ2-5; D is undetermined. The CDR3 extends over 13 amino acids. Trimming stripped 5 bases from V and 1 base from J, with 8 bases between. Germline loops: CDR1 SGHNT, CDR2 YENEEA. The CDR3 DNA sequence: TGTGCCAGCAGCCCCGACTTCCAAGAGACCCAGTACTTC. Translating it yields CASSPDFQETQYF.

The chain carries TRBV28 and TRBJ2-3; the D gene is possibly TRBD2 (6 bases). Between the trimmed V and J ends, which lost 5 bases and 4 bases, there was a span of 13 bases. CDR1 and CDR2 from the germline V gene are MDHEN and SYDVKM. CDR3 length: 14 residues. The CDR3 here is CASSQTSRADTQYF. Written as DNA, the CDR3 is TGTGCCAGCAGTCAGACTAGTCGCGCAGATACGCAGTATTTT.

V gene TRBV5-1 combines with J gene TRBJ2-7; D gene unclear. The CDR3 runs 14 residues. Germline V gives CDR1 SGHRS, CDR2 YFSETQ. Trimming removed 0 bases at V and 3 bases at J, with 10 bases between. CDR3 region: CASSLAPGFYEQYF. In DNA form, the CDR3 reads TGCGCCAGCAGCTTGGCCCCAGGCTTCTACGAGCAGTACTTC.